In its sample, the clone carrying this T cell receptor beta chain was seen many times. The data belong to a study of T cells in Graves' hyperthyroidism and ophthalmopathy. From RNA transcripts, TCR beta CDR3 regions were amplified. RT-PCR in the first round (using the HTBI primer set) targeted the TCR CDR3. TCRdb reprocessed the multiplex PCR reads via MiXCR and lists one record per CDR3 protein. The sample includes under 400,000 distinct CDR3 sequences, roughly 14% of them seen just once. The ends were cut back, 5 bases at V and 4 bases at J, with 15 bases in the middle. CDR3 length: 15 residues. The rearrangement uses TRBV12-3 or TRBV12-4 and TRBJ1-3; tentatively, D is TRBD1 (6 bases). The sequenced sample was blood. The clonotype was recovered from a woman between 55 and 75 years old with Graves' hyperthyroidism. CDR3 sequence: CASSAWGATGNTIYF. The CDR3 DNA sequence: TGTGCCAGCAGTGCTTGGGGGGCGACCGGAAACACCATATATTTT.